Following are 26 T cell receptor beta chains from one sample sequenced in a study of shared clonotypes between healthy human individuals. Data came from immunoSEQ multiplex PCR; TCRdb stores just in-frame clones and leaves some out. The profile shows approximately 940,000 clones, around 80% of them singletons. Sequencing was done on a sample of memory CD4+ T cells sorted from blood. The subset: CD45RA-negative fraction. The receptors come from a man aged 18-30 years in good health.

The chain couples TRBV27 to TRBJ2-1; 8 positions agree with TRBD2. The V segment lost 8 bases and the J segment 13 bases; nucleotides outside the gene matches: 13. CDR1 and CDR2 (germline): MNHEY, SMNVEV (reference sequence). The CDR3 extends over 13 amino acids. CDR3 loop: CASWRSSGISQFF. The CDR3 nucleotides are TGTGCCAGCTGGCGGAGTAGCGGGATTTCTCAGTTCTTC.

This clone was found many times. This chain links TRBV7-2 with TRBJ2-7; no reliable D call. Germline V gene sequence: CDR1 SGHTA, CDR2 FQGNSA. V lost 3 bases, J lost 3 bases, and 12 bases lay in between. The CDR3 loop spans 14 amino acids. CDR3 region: CASSLGMSNYEQYF. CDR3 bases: TGTGCCAGCAGCTTGGGGATGAGTAACTACGAGCAGTACTTC.

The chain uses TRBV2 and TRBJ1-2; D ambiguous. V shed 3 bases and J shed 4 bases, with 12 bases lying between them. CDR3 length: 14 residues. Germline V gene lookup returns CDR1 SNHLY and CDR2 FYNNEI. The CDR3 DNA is TGTGCCAGCAGTGATGTCATGATGGGCTATGGCTACACCTTC. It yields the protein CASSDVMMGYGYTF.

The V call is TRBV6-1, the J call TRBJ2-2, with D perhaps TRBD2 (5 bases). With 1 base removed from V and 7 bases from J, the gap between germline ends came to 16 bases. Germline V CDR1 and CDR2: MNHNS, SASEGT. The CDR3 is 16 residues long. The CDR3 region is CASSEGVGTRSGELFF. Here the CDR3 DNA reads TGTGCCAGCAGTGAAGGGGTAGGCACTAGAAGCGGGGAGCTGTTTTTT.

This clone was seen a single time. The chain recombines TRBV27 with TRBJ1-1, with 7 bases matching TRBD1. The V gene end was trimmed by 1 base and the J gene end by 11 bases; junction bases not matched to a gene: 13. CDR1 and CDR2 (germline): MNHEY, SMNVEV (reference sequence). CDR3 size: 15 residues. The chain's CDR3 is CASSLLGGDSSPAFF. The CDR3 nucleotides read TGTGCCAGCAGTTTATTGGGTGGGGACAGCTCACCGGCTTTCTTT.

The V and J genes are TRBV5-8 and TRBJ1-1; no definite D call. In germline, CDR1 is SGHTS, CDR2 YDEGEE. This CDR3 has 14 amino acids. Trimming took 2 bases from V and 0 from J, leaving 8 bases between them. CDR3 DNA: TGTGCCAGCAGCTTAACCGCCCTGAACACTGAAGCTTTCTTT. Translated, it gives CASSLTALNTEAFF.

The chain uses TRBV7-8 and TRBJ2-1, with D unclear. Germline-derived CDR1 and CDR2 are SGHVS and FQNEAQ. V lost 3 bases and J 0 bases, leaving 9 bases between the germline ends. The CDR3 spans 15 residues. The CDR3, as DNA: TGTGCCAGCAGCTTGACCGATAGCTCCTACAATGAGCAGTTCTTC. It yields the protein CASSLTDSSYNEQFF.

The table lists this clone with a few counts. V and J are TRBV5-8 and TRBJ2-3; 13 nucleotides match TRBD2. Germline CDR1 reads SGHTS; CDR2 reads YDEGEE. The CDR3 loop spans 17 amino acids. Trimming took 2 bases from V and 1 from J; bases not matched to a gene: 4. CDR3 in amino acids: CASSLKLAGGRTDTQYF. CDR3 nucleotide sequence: TGTGCCAGCAGCTTAAAACTAGCGGGGGGGCGCACAGATACGCAGTATTTT.

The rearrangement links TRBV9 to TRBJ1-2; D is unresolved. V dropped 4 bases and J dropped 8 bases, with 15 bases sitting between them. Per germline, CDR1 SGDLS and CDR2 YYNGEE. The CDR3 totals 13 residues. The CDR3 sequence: CASSPTTLGGYTF. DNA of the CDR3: TGTGCCAGCAGCCCTACGACCCTAGGGGGCTACACCTTC.

CDR3 sequence (DNA): TGCGCCAGCAGCCGGGGACAGGGGGCGTATGGTGAGCAGTTCTTC. It codes for CASSRGQGAYGEQFF. The rearrangement links TRBV4-1 to TRBJ2-1, with 12 positions matching TRBD1. J was trimmed by 9 bases and V by 4 bases; bases with no gene match: 7. Per germline, CDR1 MGHRA and CDR2 YSYEKL. The CDR3 is made up of 15 amino acids.

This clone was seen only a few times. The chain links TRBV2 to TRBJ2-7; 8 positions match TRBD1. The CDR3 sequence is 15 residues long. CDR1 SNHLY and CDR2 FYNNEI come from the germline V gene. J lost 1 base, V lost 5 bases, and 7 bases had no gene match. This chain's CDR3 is CASSSRTGPSYEQYF. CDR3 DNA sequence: TGTGCCAGCAGTTCTCGGACAGGGCCTTCCTACGAGCAGTACTTC.

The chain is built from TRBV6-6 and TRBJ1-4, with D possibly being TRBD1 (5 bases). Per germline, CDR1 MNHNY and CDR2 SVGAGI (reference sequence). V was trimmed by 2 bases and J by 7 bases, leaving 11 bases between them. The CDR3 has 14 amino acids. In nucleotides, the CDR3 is TGTGCCAGCAGTTACGGTATTGGGGGTGAAAAACTGTTTTTT. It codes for CASSYGIGGEKLFF.

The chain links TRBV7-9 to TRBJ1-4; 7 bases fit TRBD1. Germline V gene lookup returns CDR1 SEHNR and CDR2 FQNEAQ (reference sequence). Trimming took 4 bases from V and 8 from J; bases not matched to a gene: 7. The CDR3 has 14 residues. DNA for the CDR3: TGTGCCAGCAGCTCACAGGGGATGAGCGAAAAACTGTTTTTT. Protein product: CASSSQGMSEKLFF.

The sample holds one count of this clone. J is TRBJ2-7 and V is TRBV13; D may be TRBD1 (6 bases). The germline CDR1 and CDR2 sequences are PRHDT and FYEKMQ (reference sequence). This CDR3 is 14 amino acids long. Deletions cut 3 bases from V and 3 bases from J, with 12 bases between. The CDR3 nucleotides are TGTGCCAGCAGCTTCAGGGGTCAGCACTACGAGCAGTACTTC. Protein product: CASSFRGQHYEQYF. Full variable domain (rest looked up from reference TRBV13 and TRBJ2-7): AAGVIQSPRHLIKEKRETATLKCYPIPRHDTVYWYQQGPGQDPQFLISFYEKMQSDKGSIPDRFSAQQFSDYHSELNMSSLELGDSALYFCASSFRGQHYEQYFGPGTRLTVT.

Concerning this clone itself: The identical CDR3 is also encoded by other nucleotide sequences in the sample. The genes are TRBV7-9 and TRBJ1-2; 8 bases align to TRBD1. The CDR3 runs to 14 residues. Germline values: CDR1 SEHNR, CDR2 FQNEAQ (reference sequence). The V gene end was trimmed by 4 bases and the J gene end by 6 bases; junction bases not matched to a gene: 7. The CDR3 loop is CASSSRQGRNGYTF. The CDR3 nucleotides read TGTGCCAGCAGCTCACGACAGGGGAGGAATGGCTACACCTTC.

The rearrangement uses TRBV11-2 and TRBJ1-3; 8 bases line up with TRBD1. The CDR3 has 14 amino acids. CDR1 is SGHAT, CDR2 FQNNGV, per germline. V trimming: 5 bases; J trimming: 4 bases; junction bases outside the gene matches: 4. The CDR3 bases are TGTGCCAGCAGCCATGGGACAGGCGGAAACACCATATATTTT. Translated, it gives CASSHGTGGNTIYF.

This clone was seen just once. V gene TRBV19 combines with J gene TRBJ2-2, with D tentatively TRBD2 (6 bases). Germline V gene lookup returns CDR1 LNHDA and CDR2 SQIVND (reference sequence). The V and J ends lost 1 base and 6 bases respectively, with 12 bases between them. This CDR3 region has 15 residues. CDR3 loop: CASSIVRGSAGELFF. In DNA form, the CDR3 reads TGTGCCAGTAGTATAGTTCGGGGGAGTGCCGGGGAGCTGTTTTTT.

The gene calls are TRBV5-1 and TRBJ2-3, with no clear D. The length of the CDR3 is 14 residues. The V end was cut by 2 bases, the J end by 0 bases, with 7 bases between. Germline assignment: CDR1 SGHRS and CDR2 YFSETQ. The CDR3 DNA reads TGCGCCAGCAGCTTACTCTCTAGCACAGATACGCAGTATTTT. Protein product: CASSLLSSTDTQYF. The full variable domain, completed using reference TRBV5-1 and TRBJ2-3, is KAGVTQTPRYLIKTRGQQVTLSCSPISGHRSVSWYQQTPGQGLQFLFEYFSETQRNKGNFPGRFSGRQFSNSRSEMNVSTLELGDSALYLCASSLLSSTDTQYFGPGTRLTVL.

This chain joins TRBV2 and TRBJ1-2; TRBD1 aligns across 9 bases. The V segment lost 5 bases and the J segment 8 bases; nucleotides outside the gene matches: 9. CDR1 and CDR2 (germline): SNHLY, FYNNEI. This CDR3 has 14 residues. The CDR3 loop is CASSREQGARGYTF. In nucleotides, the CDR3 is TGTGCCAGCAGTCGAGAACAGGGGGCGAGGGGCTACACCTTC.

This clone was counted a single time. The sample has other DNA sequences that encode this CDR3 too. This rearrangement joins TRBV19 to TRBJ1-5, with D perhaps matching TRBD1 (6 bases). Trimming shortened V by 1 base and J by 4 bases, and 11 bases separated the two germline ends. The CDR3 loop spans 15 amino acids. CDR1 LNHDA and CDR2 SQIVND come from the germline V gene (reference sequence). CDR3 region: CASSIGGTLNQPQHF. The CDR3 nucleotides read TGTGCCAGTAGTATAGGCGGGACACTAAATCAGCCCCAGCATTTT.

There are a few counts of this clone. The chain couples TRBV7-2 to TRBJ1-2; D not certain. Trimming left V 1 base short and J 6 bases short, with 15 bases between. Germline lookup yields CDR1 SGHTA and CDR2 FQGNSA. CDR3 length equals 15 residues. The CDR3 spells CASSLGSRNSNGYTF. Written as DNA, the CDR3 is TGTGCCAGCAGCTTAGGGTCGAGGAACAGTAATGGCTACACCTTC.

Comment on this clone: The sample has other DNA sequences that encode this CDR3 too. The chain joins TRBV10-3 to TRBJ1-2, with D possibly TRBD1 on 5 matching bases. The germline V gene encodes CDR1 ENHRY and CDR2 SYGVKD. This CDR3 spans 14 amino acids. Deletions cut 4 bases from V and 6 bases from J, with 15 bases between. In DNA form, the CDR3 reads TGTGCCATCAGTGTGGGCAGGGAAGGAGATGGCTACACCTTC. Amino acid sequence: CAISVGREGDGYTF.

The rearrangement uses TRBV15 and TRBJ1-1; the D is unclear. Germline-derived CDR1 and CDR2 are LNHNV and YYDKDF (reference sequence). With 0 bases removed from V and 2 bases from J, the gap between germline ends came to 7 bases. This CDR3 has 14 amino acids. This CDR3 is CATSRESRNTEAFF. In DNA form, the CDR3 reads TGTGCCACCAGCAGAGAGTCACGTAACACTGAAGCTTTCTTT. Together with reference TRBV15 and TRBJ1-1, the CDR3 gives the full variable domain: DAMVIQNPRYQVTQFGKPVTLSCSQTLNHNVMYWYQQKSSQAPKLLFHYYDKDFNNEADTPDNFQSRRPNTSFCFLDIRSPGLGDTAMYLCATSRESRNTEAFFGQGTRLTVV.

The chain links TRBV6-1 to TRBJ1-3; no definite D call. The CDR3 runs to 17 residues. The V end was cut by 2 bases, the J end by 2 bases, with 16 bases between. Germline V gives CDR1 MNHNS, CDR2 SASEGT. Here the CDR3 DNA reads TGTGCCAGCAGTGAAAGGGAGGACCCGGCTCCTGGAAACACCATATATTTT. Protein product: CASSEREDPAPGNTIYF.

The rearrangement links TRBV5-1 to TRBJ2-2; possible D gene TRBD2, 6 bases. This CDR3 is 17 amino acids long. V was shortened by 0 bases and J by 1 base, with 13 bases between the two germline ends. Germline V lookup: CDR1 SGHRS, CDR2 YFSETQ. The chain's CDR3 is CASSLGVSGLNTGELFF. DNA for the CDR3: TGCGCCAGCAGCTTGGGCGTATCGGGACTGAACACCGGGGAGCTGTTTTTT.

DNA of the CDR3: TGTGCCAGCAGCCGGCCGAGCTCCTACAATGAGCAGTTCTTC. Translated: CASSRPSSYNEQFF. The chain recombines TRBV7-9 with TRBJ2-1; unclear D gene. The CDR3 is made up of 14 amino acids. V lost 5 bases, J lost 0 bases, and 8 bases lay in between. Germline V gene lookup returns CDR1 SEHNR and CDR2 FQNEAQ (reference sequence).